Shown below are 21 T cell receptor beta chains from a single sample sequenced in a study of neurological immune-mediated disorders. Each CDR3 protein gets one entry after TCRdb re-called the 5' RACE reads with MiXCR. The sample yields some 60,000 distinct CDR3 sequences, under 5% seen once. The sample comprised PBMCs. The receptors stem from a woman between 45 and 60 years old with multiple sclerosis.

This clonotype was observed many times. CDR3 protein: CASSQEGQGAGNTIYF. In DNA form, the CDR3 reads TGCGCCAGCAGCCAAGAAGGGCAGGGGGCTGGAAACACCATATATTTT. The V and J genes are TRBV4-1 and TRBJ1-3, with 7 bases aligning to TRBD1. Germline values: CDR1 MGHRA, CDR2 YSYEKL. The J segment lost 2 bases and the V segment lost 0 bases, leaving 4 bases of the junction unmatched. The CDR3 is made up of 16 amino acids.

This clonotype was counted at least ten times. CDR3 bases: TGTGCCAGCGGCGCGCGGGACACCGGGGAGCTGTTTTTT. Its translation is CASGARDTGELFF. The V gene is TRBV11-3, the J gene TRBJ2-2; TRBD2 is a possible D gene (5 bases). The CDR3 totals 13 residues. Germline-derived CDR1 and CDR2 are SGHNT and YENEEA. V lost 8 bases and J lost 3, with 10 bases in between. The full variable domain, completed using reference TRBV11-3 and TRBJ2-2, is EAGVVQSPRYKIIEKKQPVAFWCNPISGHNTLYWYLQNLGQGPELLIRYENEEAVDDSQLPKDRFSAERLKGVDSTLKIQPAELGDSAVYLCASGARDTGELFFGEGSRLTVL.

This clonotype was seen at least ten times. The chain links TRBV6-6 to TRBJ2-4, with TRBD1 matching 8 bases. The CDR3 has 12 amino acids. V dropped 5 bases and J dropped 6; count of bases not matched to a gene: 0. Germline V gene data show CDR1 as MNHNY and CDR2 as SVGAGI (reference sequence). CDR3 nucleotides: TGTGCCAGCAGTGACAGGGGAAACATTCAGTACTTC. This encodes CASSDRGNIQYF.

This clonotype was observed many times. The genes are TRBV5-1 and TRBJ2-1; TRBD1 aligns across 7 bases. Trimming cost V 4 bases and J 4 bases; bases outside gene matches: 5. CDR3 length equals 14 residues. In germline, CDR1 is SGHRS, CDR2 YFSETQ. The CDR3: CASSQGQLYNEQFF. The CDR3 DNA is TGCGCCAGCAGCCAGGGACAGCTTTACAATGAGCAGTTCTTC.

The CDR3 protein is CASRPGQGVHEQFF. In nucleotides, the CDR3 is TGTGCCAGCCGACCGGGACAGGGGGTCCATGAGCAGTTCTTC. This chain connects TRBV2 to TRBJ2-1, with 11 nucleotides matching TRBD1. V lost 8 bases and J lost 8; bases outside the gene matches: 8. In germline, CDR1 is SNHLY, CDR2 FYNNEI. The CDR3 spans 14 residues.

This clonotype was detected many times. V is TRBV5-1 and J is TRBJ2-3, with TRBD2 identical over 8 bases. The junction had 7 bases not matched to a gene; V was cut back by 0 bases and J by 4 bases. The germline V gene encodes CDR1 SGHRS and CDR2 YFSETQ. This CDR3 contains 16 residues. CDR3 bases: TGCGCCAGCAGCTTGGTTGGTAGCGGGGCTGCAGATACGCAGTATTTT. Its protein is CASSLVGSGAADTQYF.

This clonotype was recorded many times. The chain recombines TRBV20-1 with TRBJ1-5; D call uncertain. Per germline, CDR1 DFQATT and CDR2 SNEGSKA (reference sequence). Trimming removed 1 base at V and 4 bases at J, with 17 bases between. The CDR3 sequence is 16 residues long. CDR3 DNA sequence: TGCAGTGCTAGAGTTCCAGCCGGGTATTCTAATCAGCCCCAGCATTTT. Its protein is CSARVPAGYSNQPQHF.

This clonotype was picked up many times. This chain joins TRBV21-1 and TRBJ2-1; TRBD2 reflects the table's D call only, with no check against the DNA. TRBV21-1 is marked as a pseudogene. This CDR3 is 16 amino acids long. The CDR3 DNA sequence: TGTGCCAGCAGAAGAACGATTAGCGGGGGGCTCAATGAGCAGTTCTTC. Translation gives CASRRTISGGLNEQFF.

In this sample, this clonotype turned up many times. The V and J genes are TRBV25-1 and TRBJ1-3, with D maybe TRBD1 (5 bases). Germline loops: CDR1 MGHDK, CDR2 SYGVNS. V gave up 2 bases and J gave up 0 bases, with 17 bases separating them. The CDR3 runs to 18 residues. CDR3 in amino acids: CASSELDVKGLSGNTIYF. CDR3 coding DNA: TGTGCCAGCAGTGAACTCGACGTGAAGGGGCTCTCTGGAAACACCATATATTTT.

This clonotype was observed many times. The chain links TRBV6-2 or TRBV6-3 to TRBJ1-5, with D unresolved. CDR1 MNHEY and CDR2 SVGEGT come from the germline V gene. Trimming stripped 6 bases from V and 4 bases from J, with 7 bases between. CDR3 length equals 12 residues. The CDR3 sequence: CASRDPNQPQHF. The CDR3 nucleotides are TGTGCCAGCAGGGACCCTAATCAGCCCCAGCATTTT.

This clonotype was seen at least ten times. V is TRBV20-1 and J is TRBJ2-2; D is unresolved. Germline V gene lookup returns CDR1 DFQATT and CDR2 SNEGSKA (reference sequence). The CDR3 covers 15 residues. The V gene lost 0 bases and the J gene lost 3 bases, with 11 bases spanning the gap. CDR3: CSARDGRVDTGELFF. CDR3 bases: TGCAGTGCTAGAGATGGAAGGGTCGACACCGGGGAGCTGTTTTTT.

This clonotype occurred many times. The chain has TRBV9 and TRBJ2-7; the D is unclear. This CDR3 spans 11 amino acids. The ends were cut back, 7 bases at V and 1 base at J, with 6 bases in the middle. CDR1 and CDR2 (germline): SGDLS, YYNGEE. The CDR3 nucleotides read TGTGCCAGCGGGGAATCCTACGAGCAGTACGTC. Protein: CASGESYEQYV.

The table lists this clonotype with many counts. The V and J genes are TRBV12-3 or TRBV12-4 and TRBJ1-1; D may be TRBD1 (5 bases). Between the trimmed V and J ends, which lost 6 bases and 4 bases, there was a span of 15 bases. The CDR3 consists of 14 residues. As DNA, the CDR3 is TGTGCCAGCAGATCGAGGGGAGGCGGCACTGAAGCTTTCTTT. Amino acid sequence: CASRSRGGGTEAFF.

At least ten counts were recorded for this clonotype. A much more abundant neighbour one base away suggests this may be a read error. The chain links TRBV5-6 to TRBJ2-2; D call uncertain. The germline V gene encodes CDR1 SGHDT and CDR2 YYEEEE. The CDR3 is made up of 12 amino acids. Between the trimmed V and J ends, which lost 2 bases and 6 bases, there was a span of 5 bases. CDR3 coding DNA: TGTGCCAGCAGCTTATTGGCCGGGGAGCTGTTTTTT. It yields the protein CASSLLAGELFF. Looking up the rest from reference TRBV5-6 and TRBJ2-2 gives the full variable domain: DAGVTQSPTHLIKTRGQQVTLRCSPKSGHDTVSWYQQALGQGPQFIFQYYEEEERQRGNFPDRFSGHQFPNYSSELNVNALLLGDSALYLCASSLLAGELFFGEGSRLTVL.

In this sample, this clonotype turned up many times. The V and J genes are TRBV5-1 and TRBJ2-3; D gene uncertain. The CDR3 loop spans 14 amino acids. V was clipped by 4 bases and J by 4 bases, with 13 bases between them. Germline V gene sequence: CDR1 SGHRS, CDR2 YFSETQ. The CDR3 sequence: CASSPGYGPDTQYF. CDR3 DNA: TGCGCCAGCAGCCCCGGCTATGGCCCAGATACGCAGTATTTT.

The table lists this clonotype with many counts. The CDR3 nucleotides are TGTGCCAGCAGTTTCGGGACGGCTTATTCACCCCTCCACTTT. Translation gives CASSFGTAYSPLHF. The chain recombines TRBV12-3 or TRBV12-4 with TRBJ1-6, with D maybe TRBD1 (5 bases). The CDR3 length is 14 residues. The V end was cut by 3 bases, the J end by 8 bases, with 11 bases between.

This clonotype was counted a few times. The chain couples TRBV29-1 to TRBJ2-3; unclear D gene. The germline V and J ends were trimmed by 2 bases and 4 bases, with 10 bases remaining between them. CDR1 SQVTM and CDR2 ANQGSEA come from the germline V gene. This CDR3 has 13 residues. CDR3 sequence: CSVERPLADTQYF. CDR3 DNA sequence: TGCAGCGTTGAACGTCCCCTAGCAGATACGCAGTATTTT.

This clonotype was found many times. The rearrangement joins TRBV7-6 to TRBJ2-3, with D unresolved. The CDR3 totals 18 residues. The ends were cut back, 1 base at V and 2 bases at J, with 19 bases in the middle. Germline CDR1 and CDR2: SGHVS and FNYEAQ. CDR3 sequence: CASSLEVSTLWATDTQYF. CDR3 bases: TGTGCCAGCAGCTTAGAAGTTTCGACTCTGTGGGCCACAGATACGCAGTATTTT.

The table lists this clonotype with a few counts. CDR3 sequence reads: CASSPAGVLLGDTQYF. CDR3 sequence (DNA): TGTGCCAGCAGTCCAGCCGGGGTCCTTTTAGGAGATACGCAGTATTTT. The chain employs TRBV27 and TRBJ2-3; D is possibly TRBD2 (5 bases). Germline CDR1 and CDR2: MNHEY and SMNVEV (reference sequence). V was pared by 5 bases and J by 5 bases, with 20 bases between. This CDR3 is built from 16 residues.

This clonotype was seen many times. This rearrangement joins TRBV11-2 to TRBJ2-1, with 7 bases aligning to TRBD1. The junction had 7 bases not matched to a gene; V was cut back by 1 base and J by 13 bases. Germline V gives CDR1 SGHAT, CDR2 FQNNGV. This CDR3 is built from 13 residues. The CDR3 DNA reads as TGTGCCAGCAGCTTAGTCGTAAGACAGGGCCAGTTCTTC. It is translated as CASSLVVRQGQFF.

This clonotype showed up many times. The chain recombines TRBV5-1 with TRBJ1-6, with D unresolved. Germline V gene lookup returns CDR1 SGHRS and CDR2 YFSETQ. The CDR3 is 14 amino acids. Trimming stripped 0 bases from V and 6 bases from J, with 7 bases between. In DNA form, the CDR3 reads TGCGCCAGCAGCTTGGGACTTGCTAATTCACCCCTCCACTTT. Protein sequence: CASSLGLANSPLHF.